This TCR beta chain was sequenced during a study of control samples from healthy donors and cancer patients. TCRdb's copy holds only in-frame clones and misses some; the assay was immunoSEQ multiplex PCR. In the table there are roughly 120,000 clones, 89% of which are singletons. This clonotype was sampled from a man in his forties or fifties in good health. Sequencing used blood.

This CDR3 reads CASSFEGAGGNEQFF. The CDR3, as DNA: TGTGCCAGCAGTTTTGAGGGGGCGGGTGGAAATGAGCAGTTCTTC. The chain recombines TRBV28 with TRBJ2-1; 7 bases align to TRBD1. CDR1 MDHEN and CDR2 SYDVKM come from the germline V gene. V shed 3 bases and J 7 bases; nucleotides not matched to a gene: 9. The CDR3 length is 15 residues.